The next 5 T cell receptor beta chains were all read from a single sample in a study of cytomegalovirus exposure and HLA in healthy donors. PCR involved 60 Vbeta and 13 Jbeta primers. Data came from immunoSEQ multiplex PCR; TCRdb stores just in-frame clones and leaves some out. The table shows a few hundred thousand clones, with more than 80% occurring only once. Sequencing was done on a sample of PBMCs. The receptors come from a man aged 30-40 years in good health and CMV-seronegative.

The chain carries TRBV19 and TRBJ2-5; 9 bases align to TRBD2. Trimming at V came to 3 bases and at J to 4 bases, leaving 3 bases not matched to a gene. The germline CDR1 and CDR2 sequences are LNHDA and SQIVND (reference sequence). CDR3 length: 14 amino acids. CDR3 amino acids: CASSIIAGVETQYF. CDR3 nucleotides: TGTGCCAGTAGTATTATAGCGGGGGTAGAGACCCAGTACTTC.

This clone was observed a handful of times. The rearrangement joins TRBV9 to TRBJ2-3, with 9 bases aligning to TRBD2. V dropped 0 bases and J dropped 4; count of bases not matched to a gene: 9. The CDR3 covers 17 residues. Germline V gene lookup returns CDR1 SGDLS and CDR2 YYNGEE. CDR3 in amino acids: CASSVGEAGGGADTQYF. CDR3 coding DNA: TGTGCCAGCAGCGTAGGTGAAGCGGGGGGTGGCGCAGATACGCAGTATTTT.

The V and J genes are TRBV6-5 and TRBJ2-7; D may be TRBD2 (6 bases). This CDR3 is 15 amino acids long. V lost 6 bases and J lost 2, with 17 bases in between. The germline V gene has CDR1 MNHEY and CDR2 SVGAGI. The CDR3 coding sequence is TGTGCCAGCAGCACAGCGATAGGCGGGACCTACGAGCAGTACTTC. It is translated as CASSTAIGGTYEQYF.

The chain has TRBV5-6 and TRBJ2-3; the D gene is possibly TRBD2 (7 bases). The CDR3 consists of 15 residues. Germline values: CDR1 SGHDT, CDR2 YYEEEE. V gave up 6 bases and J gave up 4 bases, with 18 bases separating them. The CDR3 spells CASTQRGGASDTQYF. For the CDR3, the DNA is TGTGCCAGCACCCAGAGGGGGGGGGCCTCAGATACGCAGTATTTT.

The rearrangement uses TRBV9 and TRBJ1-2, with 12 bases that match TRBD1. The CDR3 has 16 amino acids. Germline V CDR1 and CDR2: SGDLS, YYNGEE. V gave up 3 bases and J gave up 8 bases; unmatched junction bases: 11. CDR3 residues: CASSGSNRDRGQGYTF. The CDR3 DNA sequence: TGTGCCAGCAGCGGATCAAATCGGGACAGGGGGCAAGGCTACACCTTC. The complete variable domain, with remaining parts taken from reference TRBV9 and TRBJ1-2, reads DSGVTQTPKHLITATGQRVTLRCSPRSGDLSVYWYQQSLDQGLQFLIQYYNGEERAKGNILERFSAQQFPDLHSELNLSSLELGDSALYFCASSGSNRDRGQGYTFGSGTRLTVV.